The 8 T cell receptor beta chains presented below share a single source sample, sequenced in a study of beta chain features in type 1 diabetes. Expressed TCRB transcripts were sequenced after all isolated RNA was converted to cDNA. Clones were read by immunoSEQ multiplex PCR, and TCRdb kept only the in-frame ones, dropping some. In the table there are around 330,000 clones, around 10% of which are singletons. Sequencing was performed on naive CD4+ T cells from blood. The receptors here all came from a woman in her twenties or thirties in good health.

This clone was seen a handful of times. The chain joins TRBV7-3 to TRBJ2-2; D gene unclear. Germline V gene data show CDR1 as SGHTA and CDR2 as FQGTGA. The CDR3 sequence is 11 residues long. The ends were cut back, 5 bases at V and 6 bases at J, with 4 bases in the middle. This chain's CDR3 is CASSIAGELFF. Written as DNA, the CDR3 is TGTGCCAGCAGCATAGCCGGGGAGCTGTTTTTT.

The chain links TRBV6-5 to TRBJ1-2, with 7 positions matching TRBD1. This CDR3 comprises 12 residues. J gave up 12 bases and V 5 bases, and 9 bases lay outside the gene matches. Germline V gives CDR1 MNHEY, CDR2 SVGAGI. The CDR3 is CASSQRQGRHTF. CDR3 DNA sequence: TGTGCCAGCAGTCAACGACAGGGTCGACACACCTTC.

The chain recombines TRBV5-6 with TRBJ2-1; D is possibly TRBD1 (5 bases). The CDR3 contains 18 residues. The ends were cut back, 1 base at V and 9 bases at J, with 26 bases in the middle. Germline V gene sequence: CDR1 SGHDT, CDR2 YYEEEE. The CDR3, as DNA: TGTGCCAGCAGCTTGTGGGGCCGTTTGATATCTTTGGAAGGTGAGCAGTTCTTC. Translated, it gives CASSLWGRLISLEGEQFF.

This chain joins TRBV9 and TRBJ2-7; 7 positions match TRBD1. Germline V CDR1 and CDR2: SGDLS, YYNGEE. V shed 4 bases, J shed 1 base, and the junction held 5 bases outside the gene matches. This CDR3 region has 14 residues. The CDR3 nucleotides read TGTGCCAGCAGCACCCGACAGGGTTCCTACGAGCAGTACTTC. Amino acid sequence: CASSTRQGSYEQYF. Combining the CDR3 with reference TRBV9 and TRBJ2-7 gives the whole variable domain DSGVTQTPKHLITATGQRVTLRCSPRSGDLSVYWYQQSLDQGLQFLIQYYNGEERAKGNILERFSAQQFPDLHSELNLSSLELGDSALYFCASSTRQGSYEQYFGPGTRLTVT.

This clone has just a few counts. The chain's CDR3 is CASSLTRLAAYEQYF. The CDR3 bases are TGTGCCAGCAGCTTAACCCGACTAGCGGCCTACGAGCAGTACTTC. V gene TRBV7-9 combines with J gene TRBJ2-7, with 9 bases that match TRBD2. Trimming cost V 2 bases and J 2 bases; bases outside gene matches: 4. The length of the CDR3 is 15 residues. Germline lookup yields CDR1 SEHNR and CDR2 FQNEAQ (reference sequence).

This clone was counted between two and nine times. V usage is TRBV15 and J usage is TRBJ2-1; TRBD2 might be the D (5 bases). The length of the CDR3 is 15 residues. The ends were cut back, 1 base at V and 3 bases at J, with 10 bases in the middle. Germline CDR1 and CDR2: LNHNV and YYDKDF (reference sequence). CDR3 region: CATSRGNSDYNEQFF. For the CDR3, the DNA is TGTGCCACCAGCAGAGGTAATAGCGACTACAATGAGCAGTTCTTC.

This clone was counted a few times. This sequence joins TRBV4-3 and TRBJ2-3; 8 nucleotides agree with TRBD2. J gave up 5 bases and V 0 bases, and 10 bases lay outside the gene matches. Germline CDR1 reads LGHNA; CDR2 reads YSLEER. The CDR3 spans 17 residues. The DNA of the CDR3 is TGCGCCAGCAGCCAAGAAAAAATAGCGGGAATGGGAGATACGCAGTATTTT. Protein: CASSQEKIAGMGDTQYF.

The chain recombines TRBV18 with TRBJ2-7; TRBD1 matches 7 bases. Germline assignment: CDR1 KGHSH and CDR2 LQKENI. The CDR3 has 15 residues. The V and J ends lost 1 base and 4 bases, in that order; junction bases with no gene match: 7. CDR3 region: CASSPQPDRQYEQYF. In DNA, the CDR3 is TGTGCCAGCTCACCACAACCGGACAGGCAATACGAGCAGTACTTC.